This T cell receptor beta chain came from a study of T cells in Graves' hyperthyroidism and ophthalmopathy. TCR beta CDR3 region amplification was performed from RNA transcripts. The TCR CDR3 first-round RT-PCR relied on the HTBI primer set. Each CDR3 protein gets one entry after TCRdb re-called the multiplex PCR reads with MiXCR. The sample has some 380,000 distinct CDR3 sequences, approximately 13% seen once. Comments on this clonotype: Its antigen remains unknown.

The germline gives CDR1 MGHRA, CDR2 YSYEKL. J lost 1 base, V lost 4 bases, and 7 bases had no gene match. CDR3 length: 16 residues. Study-wide results and limits: Ophthalmopathy was told apart from stable hyperthyroidism by a 13 V-J model.

This TCR was recovered from a man under 40 with Graves' hyperthyroidism that later progressed to Graves' ophthalmopathy. The genes are TRBV4-1 and TRBJ1-1; 9 bases are a match to TRBD1. Sequencing used blood. CDR3 DNA sequence: TGCGCCAGCAGCCCATTCCGGGACAGGGAGAACACTGAAGCTTTCTTT. Protein sequence: CASSPFRDRENTEAFF.